This T cell receptor (beta chain) derives from a study of CD8+CD57+ T cells in acquired aplastic anemia. Study information: CD4+ and CD8+ cells, once sorted, gave DNA averaging about 3 ug. There were roughly 11 million reads, on average, for CD4+ cells from healthy donors.

This clonotype appeared many times. No antigen is known for it. The study's findings and limits: Common to patients and controls were twenty-nine CD8+ CDR3 sequences.

V was trimmed by 2 bases and J by 4 bases, leaving 10 bases between them. The CDR3 runs to 13 residues. Germline V CDR1 and CDR2: SGDLS, YYNGEE. Investigators profiled TCR beta VDJ and CDR3 from genomic DNA template. From the reads, TCRdb called clonotypes with MiXCR, one entry per CDR3 protein. Seen here are about 80,000 distinct CDR3 sequences, less than 60% observed once, and the top ten hold 66%. The clonotype originates from a human donor in good health, serving as a control. The chain carries TRBV9 and TRBJ2-7; D is unresolved. The sequenced sample consisted of sorted CD4+, CD8+, or CD8+CD57+ T cells (not recorded which) from PBMCs. CDR3 sequence reads: CASSVNSGYEQYF. CDR3 sequence (DNA): TGTGCCAGCAGCGTTAACTCCGGGTACGAGCAGTACTTC.